One and the same sample provided the 15 T cell receptor beta chains below, sequenced in a study of shared clonotypes between healthy human individuals (TCRdb year 2020). Library preparation was by the immunoSEQ multiplex PCR assay. TCRdb provides this immuneACCESS table in a form limited to in-frame rearrangements. Some clones are lacking; in checked studies, under half of them reflect an unresolved V gene, and why the rest are absent is not known. The sample profile shows around 2.5 million clones; 80% to 95% of them were found once. About 0.34% of the sample belongs to the ten largest clones. Sequenced material: naive CD4+ T cells from PBMCs. The sample's cell subset or site label, in plain terms: CD45RA+ positively selected. The receptors derive from a man aged 18 to 30 in good health. Some clones in this sample may be carry-over from other donors' samples.

The chain joins TRBV10-3 to TRBJ2-7; TRBD1 matches at 9 bases. The CDR3 is made up of 17 amino acids. Germline CDR1 and CDR2: ENHRY and SYGVKD. Trimming took 6 bases from V and 6 from J; bases not matched to a gene: 18. The DNA for the CDR3 is TGTGCCATCAGGAATTTTAACGGGGGACAGGGAAGTCTCGAGCAGTACTTC. It specifies CAIRNFNGGQGSLEQYF.

The chain recombines TRBV19 with TRBJ2-1; 10 bases agree with TRBD1. Per the germline V gene, CDR1 is LNHDA and CDR2 is SQIVND (reference sequence). The CDR3 spans 18 residues. V trimming: 4 bases; J trimming: 3 bases; junction bases outside the gene matches: 12. CDR3 amino acids: CASSRDRGLGLGYNEQFF. CDR3 nucleotides: TGTGCCAGTAGTAGGGACAGGGGTCTGGGACTAGGCTACAATGAGCAGTTCTTC. Complete variable domain (other parts from reference TRBV19 and TRBJ2-1): DGGITQSPKYLFRKEGQNVTLSCEQNLNHDAMYWYRQDPGQGLRLIYYSQIVNDFQKGDIAEGYSVSREKKESFPLTVTSAQKNPTAFYLCASSRDRGLGLGYNEQFFGPGTRLTVL.

This clone was picked up one time. J is TRBJ2-3 and V is TRBV9, with 9 bases identical to TRBD2. Per germline, CDR1 SGDLS and CDR2 YYNGEE. This CDR3 is built from 16 residues. V shed 0 bases and J 6 bases; nucleotides not matched to a gene: 8. CDR3 amino acids: CASSVGAGGVSDTQYF. DNA of the CDR3: TGTGCCAGCAGCGTAGGGGCGGGAGGGGTTTCGGATACGCAGTATTTT.

The chain uses TRBV27 and TRBJ2-3; D gene uncertain. Trimming cost V 3 bases and J 0 bases, with 7 bases left between them. The CDR3 extends over 14 amino acids. In germline, CDR1 is MNHEY, CDR2 SMNVEV (reference sequence). For the CDR3, the DNA is TGTGCCAGCAGTTTTACGAGGAGCACAGATACGCAGTATTTT. It translates to CASSFTRSTDTQYF.

The rearrangement joins TRBV9 to TRBJ2-2, with 7 bases identical to TRBD2. The CDR3 sequence is 15 residues long. The V gene end was trimmed by 3 bases and the J gene end by 5 bases; junction bases not matched to a gene: 7. Germline CDR1 and CDR2: SGDLS and YYNGEE. In DNA, the CDR3 is TGTGCCAGCAGCGCCTCCCTGGGAGGGACCGGGGAGCTGTTTTTT. Residues: CASSASLGGTGELFF.

The rearrangement links TRBV25-1 to TRBJ1-2; D gene ambiguous. Trimming took off 1 base at V and 5 bases at J, with 8 bases between the two ends. Per germline, CDR1 MGHDK and CDR2 SYGVNS. The CDR3 loop spans 13 amino acids. The CDR3 loop is CASSESYRYGYTF. CDR3 coding DNA: TGTGCCAGCAGTGAATCTTATAGATATGGCTACACCTTC.

V usage is TRBV5-4 and J usage is TRBJ2-5; 7 positions agree with TRBD1. Per the germline V gene, CDR1 is SGHNT and CDR2 is YYREEE (reference sequence). The trim removed 4 bases at V and 5 bases at J, leaving 14 bases unmatched. This CDR3 contains 16 residues. The CDR3 spells CASSQAGTALGETQYF. In DNA form, the CDR3 reads TGTGCCAGCAGCCAGGCCGGGACAGCCTTAGGGGAGACCCAGTACTTC. The full variable domain, completed using reference TRBV5-4 and TRBJ2-5, is ETGVTQSPTHLIKTRGQQVTLRCSSQSGHNTVSWYQQALGQGPQFIFQYYREEENGRGNFPPRFSGLQFPNYSSELNVNALELDDSALYLCASSQAGTALGETQYFGPGTRLLVL.

This chain links TRBV9 with TRBJ2-3; 8 nucleotides line up with TRBD2. The V gene's germline CDR1 is SGDLS and CDR2 YYNGEE. The trim removed 1 base at V and 4 bases at J, leaving 14 bases unmatched. The CDR3 consists of 18 residues. CDR3 protein: CASSVTVRTGGPSDTQYF. For the CDR3, the DNA is TGTGCCAGCAGCGTAACAGTCAGGACGGGAGGGCCATCAGATACGCAGTATTTT.

This clone was observed once. The chain couples TRBV7-8 to TRBJ2-7; perhaps D is TRBD1 or TRBD2 (6 bases each). The CDR3 totals 14 residues. V lost 8 bases to trimming and J lost 3 bases, with 17 bases between them. Germline V lookup: CDR1 SGHVS, CDR2 FQNEAQ. CDR3 DNA sequence: TGTGCCAGCGCCCGGGGGCGAGACCTCTACGAGCAGTACTTC. The encoded protein is CASARGRDLYEQYF.

The chain has TRBV6-1 and TRBJ2-7, with 8 bases aligning to TRBD1. Trimming removed 6 bases from V and 2 bases from J; junction bases left unmatched: 6. The germline V gene encodes CDR1 MNHNS and CDR2 SASEGT. The CDR3 is 14 amino acids. CDR3 DNA sequence: TGTGCCAGCAGCCGACAGGGGTGGACCTACGAGCAGTACTTC. It yields the protein CASSRQGWTYEQYF.

A word on this clone: Different DNA sequences within this sample yield the same CDR3. This chain uses TRBV7-2 with TRBJ2-7; D uncertain. The germline CDR1 and CDR2 sequences are SGHTA and FQGNSA. This CDR3 region has 15 residues. V was trimmed by 2 bases and J by 7 bases, leaving 18 bases between them. The CDR3 sequence is CASSLYRGGSYEQYF. The CDR3 nucleotides read TGTGCCAGCAGCTTATACCGAGGCGGCTCGTATGAGCAGTACTTC.

The chain links TRBV25-1 to TRBJ1-1; D gene uncertain. Deletions cut 1 base from V and 1 base from J, with 13 bases between. Germline V gene data show CDR1 as MGHDK and CDR2 as SYGVNS. This CDR3 comprises 16 residues. The CDR3 DNA is TGTGCCAGCAGTGAATTGGGTCGCGGACGGAACACTGAAGCTTTCTTT. It specifies CASSELGRGRNTEAFF.

This sequence joins TRBV4-3 and TRBJ2-4, with TRBD2 matching over 7 bases. The CDR3 totals 16 residues. Germline trimming cut 1 base from V and 3 bases from J; bases unmatched to any gene: 6. Germline V lookup: CDR1 LGHNA, CDR2 YSLEER. The CDR3 sequence is CASSQVGAGVKNIQYF. In DNA, the CDR3 is TGCGCCAGCAGCCAAGTTGGGGCGGGAGTCAAAAACATTCAGTACTTC.

The chain recombines TRBV28 with TRBJ2-1; 8 positions match TRBD2. Germline values: CDR1 MDHEN, CDR2 SYDVKM. With 5 bases clipped from V and 11 bases from J, the junction kept 20 bases outside the gene matches. This CDR3 is 17 amino acids long. The CDR3 DNA is TGTGCCAGCAGTCATTCTACGGGAAGGGGCGGGAGGCCTCAGCAGTTCTTC. The encoded protein is CASSHSTGRGGRPQQFF.

The V gene is TRBV28, the J gene TRBJ1-2; D possibly corresponds to TRBD1 (5 bases). The length of the CDR3 is 12 residues. V lost 6 bases, J lost 13 bases, and 18 bases lay in between. Germline V gene lookup returns CDR1 MDHEN and CDR2 SYDVKM. Here the CDR3 DNA reads TGTGCCAGCAGGAATCCAGGGAGCCCTAGCACCTTC. Its protein is CASRNPGSPSTF.